This T cell receptor (beta chain) stems from a study of follicular helper T cells after annual influenza vaccination. Across the study: Across the 2013-2014, 2014-2015 and 2015-2016 vaccination seasons, some subjects were resampled.

Study-wide results and caveats: Most later recoveries of Day 7 ICOS+CD38+ clones were ICOS-CD38- cTfh.

As for time point: 2014-2015 season, pre-vaccination. Non-naive CD4+CXCR5+PD-1+ cTfh were sorted into ICOS+CD38+ and ICOS-CD38- fractions. Comments on this clone: No antigen is known for it.

TCRB sequencing was done at Survey resolution level. Measured with immunoSEQ multiplex PCR; TCRdb has only the in-frame clones, and not every one. The data contain a few thousand clones, approximately 79% of them singletons. The starting material was CXCR5+ CD38- circulating T follicular helper cells from blood, obtained on the day of influenza vaccination. As to subset: circulating Tfh, non-naive CD4+CXCR5+PD-1+ (ICOS+CD38+ or ICOS-CD38-). This receptor was identified in an adult who received the influenza vaccine.

CDR3: CASSFRGGWDSPLHF. CDR3 nucleotides: TGTGCCAGCAGCTTCCGAGGGGGGTGGGATTCACCCCTCCACTTT. The chain recombines TRBV7-2 with TRBJ1-6, with D maybe TRBD1 (6 bases). CDR1 is SGHTA, CDR2 FQGNSA, per germline. CDR3 length: 15 residues. The V end was cut by 3 bases, the J end by 8 bases, with 14 bases between.